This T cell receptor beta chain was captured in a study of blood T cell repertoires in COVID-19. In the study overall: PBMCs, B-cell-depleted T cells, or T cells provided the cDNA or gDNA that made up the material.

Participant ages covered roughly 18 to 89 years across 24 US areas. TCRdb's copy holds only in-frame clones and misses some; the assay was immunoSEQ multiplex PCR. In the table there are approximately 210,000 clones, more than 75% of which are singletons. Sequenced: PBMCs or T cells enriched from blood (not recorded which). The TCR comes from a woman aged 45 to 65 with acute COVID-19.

The CDR3 region is CASSEAFLYGYTF. CDR3 bases: TGTGCCAGCAGTGAAGCGTTTCTCTATGGCTACACCTTC. The chain is built from TRBV6-1 and TRBJ1-2; D ambiguous. The length of the CDR3 is 13 residues. Trimming cost V 0 bases and J 4 bases, with 6 bases left between them. Germline assignment: CDR1 MNHNS and CDR2 SASEGT.